Listed below are T cell receptor beta chains from one sample, sequenced in a study of blood T cell repertoires in COVID-19. Profiled with immunoSEQ multiplex PCR; TCRdb holds only in-frame clones, not every one. This table has around 340,000 clones, around 86% appearing once. Sequenced: PBMCs or T cells enriched from blood (not recorded which). The receptors here all came from a woman between 40 and 50 years old with acute COVID-19. CDR3s include the opening cysteine and the closing phenylalanine or tryptophan. D genes are given only for firm matches. Rows may omit the clone size; those that give it use once, few, many or a size class.

>TRBV5-1|TRBJ2-2|16|-|-
CASSLRPAGDTGELFF
TGCGCCAGCAGCTTGCGGCCAGCGGGTGACACCGGGGAGCTGTTTTTT
>TRBV7-3|TRBJ2-5|15|-|-
CASSPLGGARETQYF
TGTGCCAGCAGCCCCCTTGGGGGGGCGCGGGAGACCCAGTACTTC
>TRBV7-3|TRBJ2-6|14|-|TRBD1
CASSPTGTGETLTF
TGTGCCAGCAGCCCGACCGGGACAGGGGAAACCCTGACTTTC
>TRBV9|TRBJ2-3|17|-|-
CASSVVGDPGLTDTQYF
TGTGCCAGCAGCGTCGTAGGAGATCCAGGGTTGACAGATACGCAGTATTTT
>TRBV5-1|TRBJ2-7|15|-|-
CASSLGHTLSHEQYF
TGCGCCAGCAGCTTGGGACACACCCTCTCCCACGAGCAGTACTTC
>TRBV28|TRBJ1-1|15|-|-
CASSPRGSMNTEAFF
TGTGCCAGCAGCCCACGCGGGAGCATGAACACTGAAGCTTTCTTT
>TRBV2|TRBJ1-1|16|-|TRBD1
CATEHKPGQTNTEAFF
TGTGCCACAGAACATAAACCGGGACAGACGAACACTGAAGCTTTCTTT
>TRBV5-5|TRBJ2-1|18|once|TRBD2
CASSLEGSGGLSYNEQFF
TGTGCCAGCAGCTTGGAGGGTAGCGGGGGCCTATCCTACAATGAGCAGTTCTTC
>TRBV10-2|TRBJ1-2|12|-|-
CASARGGEGYTF
TGCGCCAGCGCCCGAGGAGGGGAAGGCTACACCTTC
>TRBV27|TRBJ2-1|15|-|TRBD2
CASTLSGGVYNEQFF
TGTGCCAGCACCCTTAGCGGGGGGGTCTACAATGAGCAGTTCTTC
>TRBV4-3|TRBJ1-1|15|-|-
CASSQDGTGKTEAFF
TGCGCCAGCAGCCAAGATGGCACAGGGAAGACTGAAGCTTTCTTT
>TRBV3-1/TRBV3-2|TRBJ1-1|13|-|-
CASSQLEGTEAFF
TGTGCCAGCAGCCAATTGGAGGGCACTGAAGCTTTCTTT
>TRBV6-2/TRBV6-3|TRBJ2-5|16|-|TRBD2
CASSYEFGGRRETQYF
TGTGCCAGCAGTTACGAATTCGGCGGGAGACGGGAGACCCAGTACTTC
>TRBV7-2|TRBJ2-4|16|-|TRBD1
CASSYQTGGTKNIQYF
TGTGCCAGCAGCTATCAGACAGGGGGAACCAAAAACATTCAGTACTTC
>TRBV27|TRBJ1-2|20|-|-
CASSSPARNPNQGSSYGYTF
TGTGCCAGCAGTTCCCCCGCAAGAAATCCCAATCAGGGTTCTAGTTATGGCTACACCTTC
>TRBV7-9|TRBJ1-1|13|-|-
CASNSEGGTEAFF
TGTGCCAGCAACTCCGAAGGGGGCACTGAAGCTTTCTTT
>TRBV5-1|TRBJ1-2|16|-|-
CASSLGRDYINYGYTF
TGCGCCAGCAGCCTGGGGAGGGACTATATTAACTATGGCTACACCTTC
>TRBV15|TRBJ2-5|15|few|-
CATSREQAPSETQYF
TGTGCCACCAGCAGAGAGCAAGCCCCCTCTGAGACCCAGTACTTC
>TRBV5-4|TRBJ2-1|14|-|TRBD2
CASSWGGGYNEQFF
TGTGCCAGCAGCTGGGGGGGAGGATACAATGAGCAGTTCTTC
>TRBV7-2|TRBJ1-5|19|-|TRBD1
CASSYTAGTGSYSNQPQHF
TGTGCCAGCAGCTACACGGCCGGGACAGGCTCCTATAGCAATCAGCCCCAGCATTTT
>TRBV29-1|TRBJ1-4|14|-|-
CSVPEGMGNEKLFF
TGCAGCGTCCCGGAGGGGATGGGAAATGAAAAACTGTTTTTT
>TRBV19|TRBJ1-5|13|once|-
CASNLGGLQPQHF
TGTGCCAGTAATCTCGGGGGTCTTCAGCCCCAGCATTTT
>TRBV18|TRBJ2-7|21|-|TRBD2
CASSSRTQRTSGRSNFYEQYF
TGTGCCAGCTCATCAAGGACCCAGAGGACTAGCGGGAGAAGTAATTTTTACGAGCAGTACTTC
>TRBV5-6|TRBJ1-1|15|-|TRBD1
CASSEGTGLNTEAFF
TGTGCCAGCAGCGAGGGGACAGGATTGAACACTGAAGCTTTCTTT
>TRBV28|TRBJ1-5|16|-|-
CASRGDMLIGNQPQHF
TGTGCCAGCAGGGGGGACATGCTTATAGGCAATCAGCCCCAGCATTTT
>TRBV2|TRBJ2-1|16|-|TRBD1
CASSRTGGASYNEQFF
TGTGCCAGCAGCCGGACAGGGGGCGCGAGCTACAATGAGCAGTTCTTC
>TRBV7-2|TRBJ1-2|16|-|-
CASSPQSTRGSYGYTF
TGTGCCAGCAGCCCACAGTCTACGAGGGGGAGCTATGGCTACACCTTC
>TRBV15|TRBJ1-1|16|once|-
CATSRKITQVVGEAFF
TGTGCCACCAGCAGAAAAATTACTCAGGTAGTAGGTGAAGCTTTCTTT
>TRBV5-1|TRBJ2-2|14|-|TRBD1
CASSLEGANGELFF
TGCGCCAGCAGCTTGGAGGGGGCGAACGGGGAGCTGTTTTTT
>TRBV27|TRBJ1-5|16|few|TRBD1
CASSLHGTGENQPQHF
TGTGCCAGCAGTCTCCACGGGACAGGGGAAAACCAGCCCCAGCATTTT
>TRBV3-1/TRBV3-2|TRBJ2-2|18|-|TRBD2
CASSQNLAGGPNTGELFF
TGTGCCAGCAGCCAAAACCTAGCGGGAGGGCCGAACACCGGGGAGCTGTTTTTT
>TRBV6-2/TRBV6-3|TRBJ1-6|15|-|TRBD1
CASSYRGQGNSPLHF
TGTGCCAGCAGTTACCGGGGACAGGGGAATTCACCCCTCCACTTT
>TRBV4-1|TRBJ2-1|12|-|-
CASSQDGAEQFF
TGCGCCAGCAGCCAAGATGGAGCAGAGCAGTTCTTC
>TRBV5-1|TRBJ1-1|15|-|-
CASSLGPRKNTEAFF
TGCGCCAGCAGCTTGGGACCGCGGAAGAACACTGAAGCTTTCTTT
>TRBV19|TRBJ1-4|17|-|TRBD1
CASIKAGGDATNEKLFF
TGTGCCAGTATTAAGGCAGGGGGAGATGCAACTAATGAAAAACTGTTTTTT
>TRBV4-2|TRBJ2-3|16|-|TRBD2
CASSPGTSGPTDTQYF
TGTGCCAGCAGCCCCGGGACTAGCGGACCCACAGATACGCAGTATTTT
>TRBV12-3/TRBV12-4|TRBJ2-7|12|-|-
CASSTKENEQYF
TGTGCCAGCAGTACGAAGGAGAACGAGCAGTACTTC
>TRBV18|TRBJ1-5|13|-|-
CASSPAGNQPQHF
TGTGCCAGCTCACCTGCAGGAAATCAGCCCCAGCATTTT
>TRBV11-3|TRBJ2-7|14|-|TRBD2
CASSLGAGSYEQYF
TGTGCCAGCAGCCTCGGAGCGGGATCCTACGAGCAGTACTTC
>TRBV3-1/TRBV3-2|TRBJ1-3|15|-|-
CASRWGTNPGNTIYF
TGTGCCAGCAGGTGGGGGACTAACCCTGGAAACACCATATATTTT
>TRBV2|TRBJ2-1|12|-|-
CASSKGHGEQFF
TGTGCCAGCAGTAAGGGGCATGGTGAGCAGTTCTTC
>TRBV7-8|TRBJ1-2|16|few|TRBD1
CASSLPLDRLNYGYTF
TGTGCCAGCAGCCTACCCCTGGACAGGCTCAACTATGGCTACACCTTC
>TRBV9|TRBJ2-5|14|-|-
CASSVASAQETQYF
TGTGCCAGCAGCGTGGCTAGTGCGCAAGAGACCCAGTACTTC
>TRBV19|TRBJ2-7|14|-|TRBD1
CASSARQGSDEQYF
TGTGCCAGTAGTGCTAGACAGGGCTCCGACGAGCAGTACTTC
>TRBV5-6|TRBJ2-5|15|-|-
CASSPGLTLQETQYF
TGTGCCAGCAGTCCCGGACTCACCCTACAAGAGACCCAGTACTTC
>TRBV11-3|TRBJ2-1|19|once|TRBD2
CASSSQEVSGRARYNEQFF
TGTGCCAGCAGCTCCCAGGAGGTTAGCGGGAGGGCCAGATACAATGAGCAGTTCTTC
>TRBV7-8|TRBJ1-2|13|few|-
CASSPGVHYGYTF
TGTGCCAGCAGCCCCGGGGTACACTATGGCTACACCTTC
>TRBV4-2|TRBJ2-1|16|-|TRBD1
CASSQEDRGSYNEQFF
TGTGCCAGCAGCCAAGAGGACAGGGGCTCCTACAATGAGCAGTTCTTC
>TRBV28|TRBJ2-6|12|-|TRBD2
CAGGDAANVLTF
TGTGCCGGGGGGGATGCGGCCAACGTCCTGACTTTC
>TRBV7-2|TRBJ1-3|15|once|TRBD1
CASSSRQGAGNTIYF
TGTGCCAGCAGCTCCCGACAGGGGGCGGGAAACACCATATATTTT
>TRBV9|TRBJ2-7|16|-|TRBD2
CASSVGLRAGDYEQYF
TGTGCCAGCAGCGTAGGGCTCCGAGCGGGGGATTACGAGCAGTACTTC
>TRBV27|TRBJ1-2|13|few|-
CATRRQDNYGYTF
TGTGCCACCCGAAGACAGGATAACTATGGCTACACCTTC
>TRBV11-2|TRBJ2-7|17|-|TRBD2
CASSFRAGGFLSYEQYF
TGTGCCAGCAGCTTTCGCGCGGGGGGGTTTCTATCCTACGAGCAGTACTTC
>TRBV28|TRBJ1-5|14|-|-
CASSLSRVAIRNHF
TGTGCCAGCAGTTTGAGCAGGGTGGCCATCCGGAATCATTTT
>TRBV11-2|TRBJ1-4|15|-|-
CASSLVPASKEKLFF
TGTGCCAGCAGCTTAGTGCCCGCGTCGAAAGAAAAACTGTTTTTT
>TRBV7-8|TRBJ1-2|15|-|TRBD1
CASTSGTVTNYGYTF
TGTGCCAGCACCTCAGGGACAGTTACTAACTATGGCTACACCTTC
>TRBV15|TRBJ1-2|14|-|-
CATSSRTVKYGYTF
TGTGCCACCAGCAGCAGGACAGTTAAGTATGGCTACACCTTC
>TRBV5-1|TRBJ2-7|14|-|-
CASSLGQLFYEQYF
TGCGCCAGCAGCTTGGGACAGTTGTTCTACGAGCAGTACTTC
>TRBV5-4|TRBJ2-5|16|-|TRBD2
CASSLGLAGGLETQYF
TGTGCCAGCAGCTTGGGTCTAGCGGGAGGGTTAGAGACCCAGTACTTC